One and the same sample provided the 3 T cell receptor beta chains below, sequenced in a study of T-cell memory formation after mild COVID-19. TCRdb processed the 5' RACE reads anew with MiXCR; each CDR3 protein has one entry. Seen here are hundreds of thousands of distinct CDR3 sequences, roughly 20% observed once, and the top ten hold 21%. Specimen: PBMCs or a T cell subset sorted from them (not recorded which). These receptors came from a man younger than 35 who had mild COVID-19 (a few samples of this study predate the infection). Cell type and time point are not known.

This clonotype was found many times. The J gene is TRBJ2-1, the V gene TRBV7-9, with TRBD2 identical over 7 bases. The CDR3 totals 13 residues. Trimming at V came to 8 bases and at J to 0 bases, leaving 1 base not matched to a gene. CDR1 and CDR2 from the germline V gene are SEHNR and FQNEAQ (reference sequence). The DNA of the CDR3 is TGTGCCAGCCGGGGGGACTCCTACAATGAGCAGTTCTTC. Its translation is CASRGDSYNEQFF.

This clonotype was picked up a small number of times. The chain employs TRBV7-2 and TRBJ1-1; 7 nucleotides agree with TRBD1. Germline V lookup: CDR1 SGHTA, CDR2 FQGNSA. The CDR3 is 15 residues long. Germline trimming cut 4 bases from V and 0 bases from J; bases unmatched to any gene: 5. CDR3 protein: CASSSTGTLNTEAFF. For the CDR3, the DNA is TGTGCCAGCAGCTCGACAGGGACCTTGAACACTGAAGCTTTCTTT. Looking up the rest from reference TRBV7-2 and TRBJ1-1 gives the full variable domain: GAGVSQSPSNKVTEKGKDVELRCDPISGHTALYWYRQSLGQGLEFLIYFQGNSAPDKSGLPSDRFSAERTGGSVSTLTIQRTQQEDSAVYLCASSSTGTLNTEAFFGQGTRLTVV.

This rearrangement joins TRBV3-2 to TRBJ2-7; TRBD2 is taken as the D call from the table, unchecked against the DNA. TRBV3-2 is termed a pseudogene. This CDR3 has 16 residues. This CDR3 is CASSQAAQAGEYEQYV. In nucleotides, the CDR3 is TGTGCCAGCAGCCAAGCAGCCCAAGCGGGGGAGTACGAGCAGTACGTC.